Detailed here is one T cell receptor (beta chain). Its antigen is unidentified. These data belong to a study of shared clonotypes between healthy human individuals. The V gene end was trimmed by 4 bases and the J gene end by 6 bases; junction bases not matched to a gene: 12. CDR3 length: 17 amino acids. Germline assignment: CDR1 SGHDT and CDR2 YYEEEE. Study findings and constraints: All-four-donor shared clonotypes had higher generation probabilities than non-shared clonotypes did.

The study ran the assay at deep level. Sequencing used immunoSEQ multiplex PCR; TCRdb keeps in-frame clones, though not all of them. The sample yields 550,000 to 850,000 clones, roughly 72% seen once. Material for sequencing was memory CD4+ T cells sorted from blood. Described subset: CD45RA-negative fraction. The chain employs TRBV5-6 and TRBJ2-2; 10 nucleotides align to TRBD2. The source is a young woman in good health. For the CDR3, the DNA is TGTGCCAGCAGCGGGGGCAAAGCGGGAGGGCTTCCCGGGGAGCTGTTTTTT. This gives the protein CASSGGKAGGLPGELFF.